The 24 T cell receptor beta chains presented below share a single source sample, sequenced in a study of beta chain features in type 1 diabetes. The sequenced template was cDNA made from the entire isolated RNA. The assay was immunoSEQ multiplex PCR, and TCRdb's table has in-frame clones only and misses some. The sample lists about 290,000 clones, under 8.5% occurring once. The sequencing input was central memory CD4+ T cells from blood. These TCRs come from a woman aged 18 to 35 in good health.

The sample holds many counts of this clone. Other DNA sequences from this sample encode an identical CDR3 as well. The chain has TRBV2 and TRBJ2-7, with a weak D call TRBD2 (6 bases). CDR3 length: 13 residues. V lost 8 bases to trimming and J lost 3 bases, with 14 bases between them. Germline assignment: CDR1 SNHLY and CDR2 FYNNEI. The CDR3 DNA sequence: TGTGCCAGCTCCCCCGGGGGATTCTACGAGCAGTACTTC. This encodes CASSPGGFYEQYF. Together with reference TRBV2 and TRBJ2-7, the CDR3 gives the full variable domain: EPEVTQTPSHQVTQMGQEVILRCVPISNHLYFYWYRQILGQKVEFLVSFYNNEISEKSEIFDDQFSVERPDGSNFTLKIRSTKLEDSAMYFCASSPGGFYEQYFGPGTRLTVT.

A few counts support this clone. The CDR3 is CASSPTGTGVGSPLHF. CDR3 nucleotides: TGTGCCAGCTCACCAACAGGGACAGGGGTCGGTTCACCCCTCCACTTT. J is TRBJ1-6 and V is TRBV18; 10 nucleotides align to TRBD1. The V gene end was trimmed by 2 bases and the J gene end by 9 bases; junction bases not matched to a gene: 7. This CDR3 contains 16 residues. CDR1 is KGHSH and CDR2 is LQKENI in the germline V gene.

The sample holds a few counts of this clone. J is TRBJ1-1 and V is TRBV25-1, with no clear D. The CDR3 has 12 amino acids. V was pared by 7 bases and J by 3 bases, with 9 bases between. In germline, CDR1 is MGHDK, CDR2 SYGVNS. The CDR3 sequence is CASIGRDTEAFF. The CDR3 nucleotides are TGTGCCAGCATTGGCAGAGACACTGAAGCTTTCTTT.

This clone was counted between two and nine times. The CDR3 region is CASKEGGGTDTQYF. Written as DNA, the CDR3 is TGTGCCAGTAAAGAAGGGGGGGGCACAGATACGCAGTATTTT. This chain joins TRBV19 and TRBJ2-3; weak D call: TRBD2 (7 bases). This CDR3 has 14 amino acids. V was clipped by 7 bases and J by 1 base, with 12 bases between them. Germline V gene sequence: CDR1 LNHDA, CDR2 SQIVND (reference sequence).

The chain uses TRBV5-1 and TRBJ2-5, with 7 bases lining up with TRBD1. The CDR3 totals 18 residues. Per germline, CDR1 SGHRS and CDR2 YFSETQ. With V trimmed by 3 bases and J by 4 bases, 18 bases remained unmatched. This CDR3 is CASSSTPTGTRSSETQYF. In DNA, the CDR3 is TGCGCCAGCAGCTCCACCCCGACAGGGACAAGATCTTCAGAGACCCAGTACTTC. Together with reference TRBV5-1 and TRBJ2-5, the CDR3 gives the full variable domain: KAGVTQTPRYLIKTRGQQVTLSCSPISGHRSVSWYQQTPGQGLQFLFEYFSETQRNKGNFPGRFSGRQFSNSRSEMNVSTLELGDSALYLCASSSTPTGTRSSETQYFGPGTRLLVL.

The rearrangement joins TRBV11-2 to TRBJ1-1, with D tentatively TRBD1 (5 bases). CDR3 length: 14 residues. Germline V gives CDR1 SGHAT, CDR2 FQNNGV. Trimming removed 1 base at V and 4 bases at J, with 10 bases between. This CDR3 reads CASSLGGRFTEAFF. For the CDR3, the DNA is TGTGCCAGCAGCTTAGGGGGCCGGTTCACTGAAGCTTTCTTT. Drawing the rest from reference TRBV11-2 and TRBJ1-1, the complete variable domain is EAGVAQSPRYKIIEKRQSVAFWCNPISGHATLYWYQQILGQGPKLLIQFQNNGVVDDSQLPKDRFSAERLKGVDSTLKIQPAKLEDSAVYLCASSLGGRFTEAFFGQGTRLTVV.

V and J are TRBV28 and TRBJ1-2, with no clear D. This CDR3 is built from 13 residues. Germline CDR1 MDHEN, CDR2 SYDVKM. Trimming stripped 1 base from V and 6 bases from J, with 9 bases between. CDR3 protein: CASSLLGMNGYTF. The CDR3 nucleotides are TGTGCCAGCAGTTTATTGGGGATGAATGGCTACACCTTC.

The chain employs TRBV19 and TRBJ1-5; possible D gene TRBD1, 5 bases. In germline, CDR1 is LNHDA, CDR2 SQIVND (reference sequence). The CDR3 runs to 13 residues. The V gene lost 8 bases and the J gene lost 4 bases, with 12 bases spanning the gap. The CDR3 reads CASAGQTNQPQHF. CDR3 sequence (DNA): TGTGCCAGTGCGGGGCAGACGAATCAGCCCCAGCATTTT.

This sequence joins TRBV7-9 and TRBJ2-2; 7 nucleotides align to TRBD2. Per germline, CDR1 SEHNR and CDR2 FQNEAQ (reference sequence). V gave up 6 bases and J gave up 4 bases; unmatched junction bases: 2. The CDR3 contains 13 residues. CDR3 coding DNA: TGTGCCAGCAGGACTAGCCGCACCGGGGAGCTGTTTTTT. Protein sequence: CASRTSRTGELFF.

The J gene is TRBJ1-5, the V gene TRBV28; 12 bases are a match to TRBD1. CDR3 length equals 18 residues. V was clipped by 6 bases and J by 1 base; unmatched bases: 10. Per germline, CDR1 MDHEN and CDR2 SYDVKM. CDR3 DNA: TGTGCCAGCAGCAGCCGGGACAGGGGGCGGGCAAGCAATCAGCCCCAGCATTTT. Translation gives CASSSRDRGRASNQPQHF.

This clone has ten or more counts. This rearrangement joins TRBV5-1 to TRBJ2-1; TRBD1 aligns across 9 bases. Germline V gene sequence: CDR1 SGHRS, CDR2 YFSETQ. Trimming at V came to 4 bases and at J to 4 bases, leaving 9 bases not matched to a gene. CDR3 size: 16 residues. The CDR3 reads CASSPTTGGEYNEQFF. CDR3 coding DNA: TGCGCCAGCAGCCCAACGACAGGGGGGGAATACAATGAGCAGTTCTTC.

The table lists this clone with a few counts. This sequence joins TRBV28 and TRBJ2-7; no firm D call. This CDR3 is built from 12 residues. The V gene lost 4 bases and the J gene lost 1 base, with 5 bases spanning the gap. CDR1 and CDR2 from the germline V gene are MDHEN and SYDVKM. CDR3 residues: CASSSPSYEQYV. CDR3 in DNA: TGTGCCAGCAGTTCTCCGTCCTACGAGCAGTACGTC.

This clone was detected a few times. The chain joins TRBV2 to TRBJ1-2, with TRBD1 as a possible D gene (5 bases). Per germline, CDR1 SNHLY and CDR2 FYNNEI. CDR3 length: 13 residues. Trimming cost V 4 bases and J 7 bases, with 13 bases left between them. The CDR3 coding sequence is TGTGCCAGCAGTGGGTCCAGGGAGGGTGGCTACACCTTC. This codes for CASSGSREGGYTF.

This clone has ten or more counts. This sequence joins TRBV28 and TRBJ2-6, with unresolved D. Germline V CDR1 and CDR2: MDHEN, SYDVKM. Trimming left V 4 bases short and J 0 bases short, with 10 bases between. This CDR3 region has 16 residues. In nucleotides, the CDR3 is TGTGCCAGCAGTTCCGAATCGCTCTCTGGGGCCAACGTCCTGACTTTC. Protein product: CASSSESLSGANVLTF.

This chain joins TRBV5-1 and TRBJ2-2, with D possibly matching TRBD2 (5 bases). The CDR3 is made up of 13 amino acids. The V gene's germline CDR1 is SGHRS and CDR2 YFSETQ. Trimming left V 3 bases short and J 6 bases short, with 9 bases between. The CDR3 reads CASSWELAGELFF. In DNA form, the CDR3 reads TGCGCCAGCAGCTGGGAGTTGGCCGGGGAGCTGTTTTTT.

This clone was counted only a few times. The chain recombines TRBV23-1 with TRBJ2-5, with 7 bases lining up with TRBD1. TRBV23-1 is classed as an ORF, of uncertain function. Germline trimming cut 3 bases from V and 0 bases from J; bases unmatched to any gene: 10. The length of the CDR3 is 17 residues. CDR3 nucleotides: TGCGCCAGCAGTCAGACTCCGGGACAGATGTACCAAGAGACCCAGTACTTC. Protein sequence: CASSQTPGQMYQETQYF.

This clone appeared a few times. The rearrangement links TRBV5-1 to TRBJ2-1, with 9 bases that match TRBD1. The CDR3 has 15 residues. V was clipped by 6 bases and J by 1 base; unmatched bases: 5. Germline values: CDR1 SGHRS, CDR2 YFSETQ. CDR3 nucleotide sequence: TGCGCCAGCACCGGACAGGGGCGATCCTACAATGAGCAGTTCTTC. The encoded protein is CASTGQGRSYNEQFF.

This clone was counted between two and nine times. The gene calls are TRBV19 and TRBJ1-5; D is unresolved. The CDR3 is 18 residues long. V lost 4 bases and J 0 bases, leaving 19 bases between the germline ends. CDR1 and CDR2 (germline): LNHDA, SQIVND (reference sequence). For the CDR3, the DNA is TGTGCCAGTAGTACCGGATGGAGGGAGATGGATAGCAATCAGCCCCAGCATTTT. This gives the protein CASSTGWREMDSNQPQHF. The full variable domain, rest sourced from reference TRBV19 and TRBJ1-5, is DGGITQSPKYLFRKEGQNVTLSCEQNLNHDAMYWYRQDPGQGLRLIYYSQIVNDFQKGDIAEGYSVSREKKESFPLTVTSAQKNPTAFYLCASSTGWREMDSNQPQHFGDGTRLSIL.

V gene TRBV6-1 combines with J gene TRBJ1-2, with 9 bases that match TRBD1. CDR1 MNHNS and CDR2 SASEGT come from the germline V gene. Trimming cost V 3 bases and J 11 bases; bases outside gene matches: 7. This CDR3 comprises 13 residues. The CDR3 sequence is CASSETGGEGYTF. The DNA of the CDR3 is TGTGCCAGCAGTGAGACAGGGGGAGAGGGATACACCTTC.

In nucleotides, the CDR3 is TGTGCCAGTAGGGTTTCGGGTGGACACAGTAACACTGAAGCTTTCTTT. This codes for CASRVSGGHSNTEAFF. The chain recombines TRBV19 with TRBJ1-1; D is possibly TRBD1 (5 bases). Deletions cut 6 bases from V and 2 bases from J, with 19 bases between. This CDR3 is 16 amino acids long. CDR1 and CDR2 from the germline V gene are LNHDA and SQIVND (reference sequence).

This clone was seen more than once but under ten times. The chain uses TRBV29-1 and TRBJ1-1; 8 positions agree with TRBD1. CDR3 size: 14 residues. Germline assignment: CDR1 SQVTM and CDR2 ANQGSEA. V was clipped by 7 bases and J by 1 base; unmatched bases: 8. CDR3 region: CSALRDRGNTEAFF. The CDR3 DNA reads TGCAGCGCACTAAGAGACAGGGGGAACACTGAAGCTTTCTTT.

The chain recombines TRBV7-2 with TRBJ2-2; D not certain. The CDR3 runs to 13 residues. Germline V gene sequence: CDR1 SGHTA, CDR2 FQGNSA. V was shortened by 6 bases and J by 7 bases, with 12 bases between the two germline ends. The CDR3 sequence: CASSPVKVGELFF. The CDR3 DNA is TGTGCCAGCAGTCCGGTGAAGGTCGGGGAGCTGTTTTTT.

V and J are TRBV5-6 and TRBJ1-1; D is unresolved. V lost 0 bases, J lost 6 bases, and 15 bases lay in between. The CDR3 sequence is 15 residues long. Germline lookup yields CDR1 SGHDT and CDR2 YYEEEE. CDR3 protein: CASSLAGSGLSEAFF. The CDR3 nucleotides are TGTGCCAGCAGCTTGGCCGGGTCGGGTTTATCTGAAGCTTTCTTT.

In its sample, this clone was seen a few times. The CDR3 region has the DNA TGTGCCAGCAGCGGTCTGCAAGAGACCCAGTACTTC. Amino acids: CASSGLQETQYF. The chain carries TRBV5-4 and TRBJ2-5; D uncertain. The germline CDR1 and CDR2 sequences are SGHNT and YYREEE (reference sequence). Trimming removed 4 bases from V and 2 bases from J, with 6 bases in between. There are 12 residues in the CDR3.